Presented here are 13 T cell receptor beta chains from one specimen sequenced in a study of blood T cell repertoires in COVID-19. Method: immunoSEQ multiplex PCR; TCRdb's copy keeps in-frame clones and lacks some. Found here are some 150,000 clones, around 81% of them singletons; the top ten hold over 7.5%. Material for sequencing was peripheral blood. The receptors shown here come from a woman aged 55 to 70 with active or convalescent COVID-19.

Concerning this clone itself: The same CDR3 also results from other DNA sequences found in this sample. The gene calls are TRBV5-1 and TRBJ2-1; D unclear. Trimming stripped 4 bases from V and 8 bases from J, with 13 bases between. The CDR3 runs 13 residues. The germline V gene encodes CDR1 SGHRS and CDR2 YFSETQ. The DNA of the CDR3 is TGCGCCAGCAGCCTCAGATTAGAGGATGAGCAGTTCTTC. Translated, it gives CASSLRLEDEQFF.

This clone was detected a few times. The V and J genes are TRBV9 and TRBJ1-2; a weak D match, TRBD1 (6 bases). Trimming took 3 bases from V and 6 from J, leaving 15 bases between them. There are 14 residues in the CDR3. Germline CDR1 reads SGDLS; CDR2 reads YYNGEE. The CDR3 is CASSAPGTRNGYTF. For the CDR3, the DNA is TGTGCCAGCAGCGCACCCGGGACACGAAATGGCTACACCTTC.

At least ten counts were recorded for this clone. J is TRBJ1-4 and V is TRBV6-5; no firm D call. The ends were cut back, 5 bases at V and 6 bases at J, with 13 bases in the middle. The CDR3 is made up of 14 amino acids. Germline V gene lookup returns CDR1 MNHEY and CDR2 SVGAGI. DNA of the CDR3: TGTGCCAGCAGTCTAGGAGGGTATGATGAAAAACTGTTTTTT. Protein sequence: CASSLGGYDEKLFF.

The chain combines TRBV19 with TRBJ1-5; D unclear. The ends were cut back, 5 bases at V and 2 bases at J, with 10 bases in the middle. The CDR3 is 14 amino acids. Germline V CDR1 and CDR2: LNHDA, SQIVND (reference sequence). The CDR3, as DNA: TGTGCCAGTAGTCCGAGTTACGGCAATCAGCCCCAGCATTTT. This gives the protein CASSPSYGNQPQHF.

A remark on this clone: Mismatch with germline at one junction end may stem from a read error. The chain joins TRBV7-2 to TRBJ2-1; 8 bases fit TRBD2. This CDR3 is 14 amino acids long. The V gene's germline CDR1 is SGHTA and CDR2 FQGNSA. CDR3 protein: CASSRTSSDNEQFF. Here the CDR3 DNA reads TGTGCCAGCAGCCGGACTAGCTCCGACAATGAGCAGTTCTTC.

V usage is TRBV5-1 and J usage is TRBJ2-2; D possibly corresponds to TRBD2 (7 bases). Germline V gene data show CDR1 as SGHRS and CDR2 as YFSETQ. Trimming pared 6 bases from V and 7 bases from J, leaving 19 bases between. The CDR3 is made up of 15 amino acids. As DNA, the CDR3 is TGCGCCAGCACCGGGGGGAACAGGGACAACGGGGAGCTGTTTTTT. Residues: CASTGGNRDNGELFF.

This clone was counted between two and nine times. The chain recombines TRBV28 with TRBJ1-5; 8 bases agree with TRBD1. CDR1 is MDHEN and CDR2 is SYDVKM in the germline V gene. V lost 7 bases and J lost 6; bases outside the gene matches: 11. The CDR3 loop spans 15 amino acids. The CDR3 spells CASTTIGQGSQPQHF. In DNA, the CDR3 is TGTGCCAGCACCACTATCGGACAGGGCAGTCAGCCCCAGCATTTT.

This sequence joins TRBV27 and TRBJ1-6; no reliable D call. Trimming shortened V by 4 bases and J by 0 bases, and 7 bases separated the two germline ends. CDR3 length equals 15 residues. Per germline, CDR1 MNHEY and CDR2 SMNVEV (reference sequence). This chain's CDR3 is CASSSRDSYNSPLHF. CDR3 sequence (DNA): TGTGCCAGCAGTTCCCGGGACTCCTATAATTCACCCCTCCACTTT.

This clone has just a few counts. The chain has TRBV7-9 and TRBJ1-4; TRBD1 aligns across 8 bases. CDR1 SEHNR and CDR2 FQNEAQ come from the germline V gene (reference sequence). Trimming took 4 bases from V and 8 from J; bases not matched to a gene: 12. The length of the CDR3 is 16 residues. The CDR3 loop is CASSSNLRTGYEKLFF. In nucleotides, the CDR3 is TGTGCCAGCAGCTCCAACCTCCGGACAGGGTACGAAAAACTGTTTTTT.

This clone was seen only once. CDR3 sequence (DNA): TGCGCCAGCAGCTCGACCGGGACAGCGAACACTGAAGCTTTCTTT. Protein sequence: CASSSTGTANTEAFF. The chain recombines TRBV5-1 with TRBJ1-1; TRBD1 matches at 7 bases. The ends lost 3 bases at V and 1 base at J; junction bases unmatched: 6. In germline, CDR1 is SGHRS, CDR2 YFSETQ. This CDR3 contains 15 residues.

The rearrangement uses TRBV6-5 and TRBJ1-1; a possible D gene is TRBD1 (6 bases). V was trimmed by 3 bases and J by 4 bases, leaving 9 bases between them. There are 13 residues in the CDR3. Per germline, CDR1 MNHEY and CDR2 SVGAGI. CDR3 loop: CASSYLDSTEAFF. The CDR3 nucleotides read TGTGCCAGCAGTTATTTGGACAGCACTGAAGCTTTCTTT.

The chain combines TRBV6-2 or TRBV6-3 with TRBJ1-5; D is uncertain. V lost 3 bases and J lost 5, with 8 bases in between. CDR3 length: 13 amino acids. Germline V lookup: CDR1 MNHEY, CDR2 SVGEGT. This chain's CDR3 is CASSYRGDQPQHF. CDR3 coding DNA: TGTGCCAGCAGTTATCGGGGTGATCAGCCCCAGCATTTT.

The chain has TRBV19 and TRBJ1-5; 12 bases are a match to TRBD1. The CDR3 covers 17 residues. In germline, CDR1 is LNHDA, CDR2 SQIVND (reference sequence). V shed 3 bases and J 6 bases; nucleotides not matched to a gene: 9. Here the CDR3 reads CASSMRLGQGAGQPQHF. CDR3 DNA: TGTGCCAGTAGTATGAGGCTGGGACAGGGGGCAGGTCAGCCCCAGCATTTT.